This record looks at one TCR beta chain sequence and its context. The sample originates from a study of radiotherapy plus CTLA-4 blockade in lung cancer. Method: immunoSEQ multiplex PCR; TCRdb's copy keeps in-frame clones and lacks some. Of around 45,000 clones listed, 70% to 75% are singletons. Germline CDR1 SQVTM, CDR2 ANQGSEA. The CDR3 is 14 amino acids. V lost 7 bases to trimming and J lost 3 bases; unmatched junction nucleotides: 11. The clonotype was recovered from a human donor with non-small cell lung cancer who had a complete response to radiotherapy plus ipilimumab. The starting material was peripheral blood, obtained from a patient treated with radiotherapy plus ipilimumab. This sequence joins TRBV29-1 and TRBJ2-7, with 8 bases lining up with TRBD2. This CDR3 is CSALSSGVRYEQYF. The CDR3 nucleotides are TGCAGCGCCCTTAGTAGCGGGGTTCGCTACGAGCAGTACTTC.